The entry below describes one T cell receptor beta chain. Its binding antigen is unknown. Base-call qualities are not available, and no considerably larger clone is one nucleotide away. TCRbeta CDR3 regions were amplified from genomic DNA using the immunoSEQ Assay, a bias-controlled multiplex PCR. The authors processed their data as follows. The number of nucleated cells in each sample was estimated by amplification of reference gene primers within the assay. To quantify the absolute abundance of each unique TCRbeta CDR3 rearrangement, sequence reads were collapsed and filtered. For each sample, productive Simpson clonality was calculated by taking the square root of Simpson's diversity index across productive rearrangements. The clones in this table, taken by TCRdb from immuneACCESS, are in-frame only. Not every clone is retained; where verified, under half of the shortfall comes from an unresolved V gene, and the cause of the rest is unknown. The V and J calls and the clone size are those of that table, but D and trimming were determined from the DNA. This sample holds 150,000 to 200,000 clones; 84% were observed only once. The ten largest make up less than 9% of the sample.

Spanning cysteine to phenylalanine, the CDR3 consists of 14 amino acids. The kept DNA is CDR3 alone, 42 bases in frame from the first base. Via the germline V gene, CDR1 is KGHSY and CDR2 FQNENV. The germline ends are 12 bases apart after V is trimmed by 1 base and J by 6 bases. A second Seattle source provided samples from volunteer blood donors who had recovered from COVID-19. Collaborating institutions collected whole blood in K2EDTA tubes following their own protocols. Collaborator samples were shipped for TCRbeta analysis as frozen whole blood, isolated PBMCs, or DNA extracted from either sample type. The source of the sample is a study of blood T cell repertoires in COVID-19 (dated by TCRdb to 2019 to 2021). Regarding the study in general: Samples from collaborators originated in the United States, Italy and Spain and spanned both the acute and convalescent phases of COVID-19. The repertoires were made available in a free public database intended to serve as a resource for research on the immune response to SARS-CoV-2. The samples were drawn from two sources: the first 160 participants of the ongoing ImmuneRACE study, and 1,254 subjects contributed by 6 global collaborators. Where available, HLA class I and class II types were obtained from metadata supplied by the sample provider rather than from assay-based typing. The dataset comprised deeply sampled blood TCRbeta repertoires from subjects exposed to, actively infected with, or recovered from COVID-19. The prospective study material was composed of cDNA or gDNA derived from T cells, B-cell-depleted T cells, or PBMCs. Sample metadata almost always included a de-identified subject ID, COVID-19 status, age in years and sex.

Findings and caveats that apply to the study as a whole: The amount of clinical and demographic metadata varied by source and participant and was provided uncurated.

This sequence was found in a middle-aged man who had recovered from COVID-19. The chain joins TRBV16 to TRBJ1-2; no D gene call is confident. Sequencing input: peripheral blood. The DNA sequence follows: TGTGCCAGCAGCCAATTTGAGGGTCTCAATGGCTACACCTTC. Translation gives CASSQFEGLNGYTF.